This TCR beta chain was observed in a study of low-dose radiotherapy and immunotherapy resistance in tumors. On the study more broadly: For Cohort 1, fractions of 0.5 Gy were given every 2 weeks, reaching 6.5 Gy overall. Patients took oral aspirin 300 mg daily for four cycles from cycle 1 day 1.

The time point is: before trial treatment. CDR3 length: 16 residues. CDR1 is SGHAT, CDR2 FQNNGV, per germline. Trimming cost V 5 bases and J 4 bases; bases outside gene matches: 11. Priming of first-strand cDNA relied on TRAV- and TRBV-specific primers (covering alpha and beta chains). The authors ran 15 to 20 PCR cycles to amplify TCRs with a constant-region primer and V-primer adapter. Each CDR3 protein is one row after TCRdb ran MiXCR on the reads. The data hold about 39,000 distinct CDR3 sequences, with around a third observed a single time. The J gene is TRBJ2-7, the V gene TRBV11-2; 10 bases agree with TRBD2. The origin of this receptor is a male donor with gallbladder cancer. This material consisted of PBMCs, taken before treatment. CDR3 nucleotide sequence: TGTGCCAGCAGCCAGGCGTCTAGCGGGAGTTTTTACGAGCAGTACTTC. Its protein product is CASSQASSGSFYEQYF.